The clone carrying this T cell receptor beta chain was picked up a small number of times. This sample was taken from a study of T-cell reconstitution after alpha-beta-depleted transplantation in children. A TCRbeta library incorporating unique molecular identifiers was prepared. TCRdb re-called the PCR reads through MiXCR, storing one row per CDR3 protein. The sample yields approximately 350,000 distinct CDR3 sequences, around 15% seen once. Germline trimming cut 1 base from V and 6 bases from J; bases unmatched to any gene: 2. This CDR3 comprises 14 residues. Germline V gene data show CDR1 as SGHTA and CDR2 as FQGTGA.

The chain couples TRBV7-3 to TRBJ2-2; 7 nucleotides line up with TRBD2. The input for sequencing was PBMCs, mostly from graft donor cells, taken 360 days after TCRalphabeta/CD19-depleted stem cell transplant. This TCR came from a male patient under 10 years old who had a stem cell transplant for acute lymphoblastic leukemia, so the T cells may come from the graft donor. CDR3 in DNA: TGTGCCAGCAGCTTAAACGGACTAGCCGGGGAGCTGTTTTTT. Its protein product is CASSLNGLAGELFF. Variable domain in full (rest from reference TRBV7-3 and TRBJ2-2): GAGVSQTPSNKVTEKGKYVELRCDPISGHTALYWYRQSLGQGPEFLIYFQGTGAADDSGLPNDRFFAVRPEGSVSTLKIQRTERGDSAVYLCASSLNGLAGELFFGEGSRLTVL.